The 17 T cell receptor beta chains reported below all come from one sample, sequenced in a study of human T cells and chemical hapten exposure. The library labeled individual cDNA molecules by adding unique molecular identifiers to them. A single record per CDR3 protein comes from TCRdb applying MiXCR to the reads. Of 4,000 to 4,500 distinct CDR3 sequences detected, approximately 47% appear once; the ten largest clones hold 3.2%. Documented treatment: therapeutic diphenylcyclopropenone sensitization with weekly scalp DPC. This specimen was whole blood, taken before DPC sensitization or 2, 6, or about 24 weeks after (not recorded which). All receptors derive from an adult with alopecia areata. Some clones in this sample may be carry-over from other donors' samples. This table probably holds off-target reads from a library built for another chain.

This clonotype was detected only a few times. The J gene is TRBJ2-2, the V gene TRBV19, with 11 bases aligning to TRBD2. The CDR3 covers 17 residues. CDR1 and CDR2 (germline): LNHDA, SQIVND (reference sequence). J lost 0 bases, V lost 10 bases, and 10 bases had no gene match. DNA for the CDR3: TGTGCCACCGGACCAGGACTAGCGGGCGCGAACACCGGGGAGCTGTTTTTT. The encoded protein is CATGPGLAGANTGELFF.

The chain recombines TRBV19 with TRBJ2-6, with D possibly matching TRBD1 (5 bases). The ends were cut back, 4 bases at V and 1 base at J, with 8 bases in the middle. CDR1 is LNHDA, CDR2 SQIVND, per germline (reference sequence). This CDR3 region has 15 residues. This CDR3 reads CASSRSGSGANVLTF. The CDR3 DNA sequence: TGTGCCAGTAGTAGATCAGGGTCTGGGGCCAACGTCCTGACTTTC.

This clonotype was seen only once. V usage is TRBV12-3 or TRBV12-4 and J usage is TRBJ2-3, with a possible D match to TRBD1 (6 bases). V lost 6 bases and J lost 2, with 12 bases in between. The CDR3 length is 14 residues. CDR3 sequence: CASSQQGYTDTQYF. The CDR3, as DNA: TGTGCCAGCAGCCAACAGGGTTACACAGATACGCAGTATTTT.

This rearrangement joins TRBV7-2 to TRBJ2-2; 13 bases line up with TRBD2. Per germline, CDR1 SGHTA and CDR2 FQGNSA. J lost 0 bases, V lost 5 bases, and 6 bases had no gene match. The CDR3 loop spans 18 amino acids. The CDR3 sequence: CASSPMGTSGTNTGELFF. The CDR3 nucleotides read TGTGCCAGCAGCCCAATGGGGACTAGCGGGACGAACACCGGGGAGCTGTTTTTT.

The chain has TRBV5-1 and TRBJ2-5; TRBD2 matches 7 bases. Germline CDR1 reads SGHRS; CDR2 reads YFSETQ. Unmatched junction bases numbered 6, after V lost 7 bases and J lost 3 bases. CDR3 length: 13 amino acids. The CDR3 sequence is CASAAGVEETQYF. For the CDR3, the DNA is TGCGCCAGCGCCGCGGGAGTAGAAGAGACCCAGTACTTC. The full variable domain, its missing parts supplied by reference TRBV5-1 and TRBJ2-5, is KAGVTQTPRYLIKTRGQQVTLSCSPISGHRSVSWYQQTPGQGLQFLFEYFSETQRNKGNFPGRFSGRQFSNSRSEMNVSTLELGDSALYLCASAAGVEETQYFGPGTRLLVL.

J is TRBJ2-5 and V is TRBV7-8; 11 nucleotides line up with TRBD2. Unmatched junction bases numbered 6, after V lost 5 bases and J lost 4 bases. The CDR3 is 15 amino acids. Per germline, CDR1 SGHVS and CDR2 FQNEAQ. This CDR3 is CASSLGGLAAETQYF. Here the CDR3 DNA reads TGTGCCAGCAGCCTAGGGGGACTAGCGGCAGAGACCCAGTACTTC.

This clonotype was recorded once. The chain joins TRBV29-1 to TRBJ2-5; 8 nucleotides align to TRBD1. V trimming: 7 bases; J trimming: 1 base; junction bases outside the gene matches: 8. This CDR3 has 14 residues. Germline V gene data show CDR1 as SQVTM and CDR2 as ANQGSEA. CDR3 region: CSASDRASQETQYF. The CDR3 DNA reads TGCAGCGCCTCGGACAGGGCTTCCCAAGAGACCCAGTACTTC.

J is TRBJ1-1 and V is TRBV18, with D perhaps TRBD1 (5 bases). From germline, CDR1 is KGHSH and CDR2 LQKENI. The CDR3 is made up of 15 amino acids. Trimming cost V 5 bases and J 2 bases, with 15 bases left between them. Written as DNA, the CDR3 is TGTGCCAGCTCAGAGCAGGGACCCCCTAACACTGAAGCTTTCTTT. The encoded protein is CASSEQGPPNTEAFF.

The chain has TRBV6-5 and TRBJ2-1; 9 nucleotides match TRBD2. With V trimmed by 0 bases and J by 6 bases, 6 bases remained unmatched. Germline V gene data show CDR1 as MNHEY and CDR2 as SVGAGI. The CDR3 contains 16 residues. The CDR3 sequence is CASSYSDSGSLNEQFF. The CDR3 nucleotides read TGTGCCAGCAGTTACTCGGATAGCGGGAGCCTCAATGAGCAGTTCTTC.

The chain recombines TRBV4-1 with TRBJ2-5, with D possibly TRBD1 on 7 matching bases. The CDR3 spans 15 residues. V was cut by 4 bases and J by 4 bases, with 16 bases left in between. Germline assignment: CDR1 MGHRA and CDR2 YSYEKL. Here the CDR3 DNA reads TGCGCCAGCAGCCCAGGGGGGCTTGGGGCAGAGACCCAGTACTTC. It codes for CASSPGGLGAETQYF.

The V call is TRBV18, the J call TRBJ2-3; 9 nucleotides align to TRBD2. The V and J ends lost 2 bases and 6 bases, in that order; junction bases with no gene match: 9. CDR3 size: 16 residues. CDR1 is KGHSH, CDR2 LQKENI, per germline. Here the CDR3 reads CASSPFSGGNRDTQYF. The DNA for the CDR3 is TGTGCCAGCTCACCATTTAGCGGGGGCAACCGGGATACGCAGTATTTT. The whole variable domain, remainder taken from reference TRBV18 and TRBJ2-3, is NAGVMQNPRHLVRRRGQEARLRCSPMKGHSHVYWYRQLPEEGLKFMVYLQKENIIDESGMPKERFSAEFPKEGPSILRIQQVVRGDSAAYFCASSPFSGGNRDTQYFGPGTRLTVL.

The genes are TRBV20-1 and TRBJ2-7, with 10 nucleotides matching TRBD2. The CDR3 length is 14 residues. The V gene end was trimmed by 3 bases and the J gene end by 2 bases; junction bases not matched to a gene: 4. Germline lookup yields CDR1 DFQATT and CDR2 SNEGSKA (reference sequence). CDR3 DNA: TGCAGTGCTAGTTTACTAGCGGGACCCTACGAGCAGTACTTC. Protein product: CSASLLAGPYEQYF.

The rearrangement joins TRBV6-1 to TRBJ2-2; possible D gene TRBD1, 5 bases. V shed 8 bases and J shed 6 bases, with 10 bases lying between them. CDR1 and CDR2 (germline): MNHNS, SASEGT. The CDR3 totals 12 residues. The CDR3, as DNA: TGTGCCAGCGGGGCAGGGCCCGGGGAGCTGTTTTTT. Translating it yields CASGAGPGELFF.

In DNA, the CDR3 is TGCGCCAGCAGCCTGGGACTAGCCGGAAATACGCAGTATTTT. Residues: CASSLGLAGNTQYF. This rearrangement joins TRBV4-3 to TRBJ2-3, with TRBD2 matching 9 bases. Looked up from germline, CDR1 is LGHNA and CDR2 is YSLEER. V lost 4 bases to trimming and J lost 7 bases; unmatched junction nucleotides: 6. CDR3 length: 14 amino acids.

The CDR3 DNA follows: TGTGCCAGCAGTCAACTTCCGCCAGGGCCTTTTGGCTCTGGGGCCAACGTCCTGACTTTC. The encoded protein is CASSQLPPGPFGSGANVLTF. The chain employs TRBV6-2 or TRBV6-3 and TRBJ2-6; D may be TRBD1 (5 bases). The CDR3 runs to 20 residues. Germline V gene sequence: CDR1 MNHEY, CDR2 SVGEGT. V shed 5 bases and J shed 0 bases, with 23 bases lying between them.

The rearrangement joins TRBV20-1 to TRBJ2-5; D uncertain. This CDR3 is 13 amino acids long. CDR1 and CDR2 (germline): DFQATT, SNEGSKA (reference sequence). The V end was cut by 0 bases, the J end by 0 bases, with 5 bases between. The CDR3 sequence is CSARDVYQETQYF. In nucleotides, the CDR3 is TGCAGTGCTAGAGATGTGTACCAAGAGACCCAGTACTTC.

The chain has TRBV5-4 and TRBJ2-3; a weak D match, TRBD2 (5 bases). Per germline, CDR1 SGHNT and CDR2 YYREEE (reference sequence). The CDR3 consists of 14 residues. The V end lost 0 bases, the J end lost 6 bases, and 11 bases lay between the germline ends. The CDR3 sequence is CASSLDGVTDTQYF. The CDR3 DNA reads TGTGCCAGCAGCTTGGACGGGGTAACGGATACGCAGTATTTT.